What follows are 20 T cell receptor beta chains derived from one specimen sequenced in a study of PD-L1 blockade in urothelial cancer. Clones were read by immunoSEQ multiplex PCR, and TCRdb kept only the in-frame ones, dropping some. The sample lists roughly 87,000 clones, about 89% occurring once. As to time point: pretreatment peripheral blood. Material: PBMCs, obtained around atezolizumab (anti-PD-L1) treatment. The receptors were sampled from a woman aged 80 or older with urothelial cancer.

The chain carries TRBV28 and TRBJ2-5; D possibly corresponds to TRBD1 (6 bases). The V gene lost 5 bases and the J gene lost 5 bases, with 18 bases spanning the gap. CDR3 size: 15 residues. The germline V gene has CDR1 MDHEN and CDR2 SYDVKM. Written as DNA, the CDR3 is TGTGCCAGCAGTGGAGCACAGGGTAGATTGGAGACCCAGTACTTC. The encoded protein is CASSGAQGRLETQYF.

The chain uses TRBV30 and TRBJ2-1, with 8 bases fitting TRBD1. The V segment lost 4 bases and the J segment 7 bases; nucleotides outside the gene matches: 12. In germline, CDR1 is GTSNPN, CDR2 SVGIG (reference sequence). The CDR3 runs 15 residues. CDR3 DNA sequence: TGTGCCTGGATCCCTGGACAGGGCCAAGGGAATGAGCAGTTCTTC. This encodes CAWIPGQGQGNEQFF.

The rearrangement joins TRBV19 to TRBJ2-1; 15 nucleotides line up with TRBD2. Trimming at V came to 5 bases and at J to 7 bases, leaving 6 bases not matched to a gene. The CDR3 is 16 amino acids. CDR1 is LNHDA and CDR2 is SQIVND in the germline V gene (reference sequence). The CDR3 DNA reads TGTGCCAGTAGTCCTCGGACTAGCGGGAGGGTAAATGAGCAGTTCTTC. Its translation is CASSPRTSGRVNEQFF.

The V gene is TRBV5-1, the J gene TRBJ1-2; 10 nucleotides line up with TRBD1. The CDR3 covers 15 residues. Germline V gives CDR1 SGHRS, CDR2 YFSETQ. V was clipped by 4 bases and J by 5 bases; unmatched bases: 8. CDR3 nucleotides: TGCGCCAGCAGCACCGGGACAGGGGTTGAATATGGCTACACCTTC. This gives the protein CASSTGTGVEYGYTF. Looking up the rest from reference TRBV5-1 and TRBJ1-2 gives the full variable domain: KAGVTQTPRYLIKTRGQQVTLSCSPISGHRSVSWYQQTPGQGLQFLFEYFSETQRNKGNFPGRFSGRQFSNSRSEMNVSTLELGDSALYLCASSTGTGVEYGYTFGSGTRLTVV.

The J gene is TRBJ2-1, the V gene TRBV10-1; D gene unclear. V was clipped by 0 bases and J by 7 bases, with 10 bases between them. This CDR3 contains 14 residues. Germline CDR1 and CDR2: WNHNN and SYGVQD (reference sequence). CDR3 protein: CASSESSVSNEQFF. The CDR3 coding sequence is TGCGCCAGCAGTGAGTCAAGCGTTTCTAATGAGCAGTTCTTC.

The CDR3 DNA follows: TGTGCCAGCAGCTCTGTTCGAACAGGGGAAGGGGACGAGCAGTACTTC. It specifies CASSSVRTGEGDEQYF. V is TRBV7-9 and J is TRBJ2-7; 7 bases map to TRBD1. CDR1 and CDR2 (germline): SEHNR, FQNEAQ (reference sequence). Trimming at V came to 4 bases and at J to 5 bases, leaving 14 bases not matched to a gene. This CDR3 has 16 amino acids.

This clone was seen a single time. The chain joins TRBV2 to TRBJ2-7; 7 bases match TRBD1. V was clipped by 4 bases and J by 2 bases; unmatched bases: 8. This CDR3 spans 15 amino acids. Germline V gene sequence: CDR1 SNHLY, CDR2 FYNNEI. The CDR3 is CASSAQGRVTYEQYF. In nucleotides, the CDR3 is TGTGCCAGCAGTGCACAGGGGCGTGTGACCTACGAGCAGTACTTC.

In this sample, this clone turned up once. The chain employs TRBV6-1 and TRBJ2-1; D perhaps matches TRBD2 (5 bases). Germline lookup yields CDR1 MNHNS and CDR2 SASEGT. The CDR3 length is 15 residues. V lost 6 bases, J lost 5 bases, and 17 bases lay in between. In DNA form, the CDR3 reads TGTGCCAGCAGGACGCGGAGAGCGGTTAACAATGAGCAGTTCTTC. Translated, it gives CASRTRRAVNNEQFF.

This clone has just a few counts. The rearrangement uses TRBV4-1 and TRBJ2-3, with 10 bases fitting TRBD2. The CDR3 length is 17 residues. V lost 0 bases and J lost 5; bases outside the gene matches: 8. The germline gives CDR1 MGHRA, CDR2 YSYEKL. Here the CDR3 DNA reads TGCGCCAGCAGCCAAGATAAAGCGGGAGGGCCGAGAGATACGCAGTATTTT. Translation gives CASSQDKAGGPRDTQYF.

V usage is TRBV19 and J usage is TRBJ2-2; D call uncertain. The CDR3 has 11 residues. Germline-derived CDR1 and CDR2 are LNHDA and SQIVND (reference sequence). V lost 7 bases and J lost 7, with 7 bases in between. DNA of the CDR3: TGTGCCAGTAATCTAGGCGGGGAGCTGTTTTTT. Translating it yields CASNLGGELFF. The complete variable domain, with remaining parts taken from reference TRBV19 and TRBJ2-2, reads DGGITQSPKYLFRKEGQNVTLSCEQNLNHDAMYWYRQDPGQGLRLIYYSQIVNDFQKGDIAEGYSVSREKKESFPLTVTSAQKNPTAFYLCASNLGGELFFGEGSRLTVL.

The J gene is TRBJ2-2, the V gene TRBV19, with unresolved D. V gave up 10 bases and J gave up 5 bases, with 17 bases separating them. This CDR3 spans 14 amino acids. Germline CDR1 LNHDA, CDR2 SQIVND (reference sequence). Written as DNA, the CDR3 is TGTGCCACCACCTCTGGGCAGTTAACCGGGGAGCTGTTTTTT. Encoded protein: CATTSGQLTGELFF.

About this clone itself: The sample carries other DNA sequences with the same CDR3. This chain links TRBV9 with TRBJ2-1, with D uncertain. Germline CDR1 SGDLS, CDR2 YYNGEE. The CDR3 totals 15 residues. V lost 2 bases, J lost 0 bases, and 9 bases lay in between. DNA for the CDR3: TGTGCCAGCAGCGTCTTAGCCGCCTCCTACAATGAGCAGTTCTTC. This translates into CASSVLAASYNEQFF.

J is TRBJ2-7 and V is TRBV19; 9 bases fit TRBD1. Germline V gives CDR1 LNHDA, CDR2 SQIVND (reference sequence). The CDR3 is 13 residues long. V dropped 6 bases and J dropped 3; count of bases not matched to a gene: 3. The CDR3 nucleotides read TGTGCCAGTAGAGCGGGACAGGGCTACGAGCAGTACTTC. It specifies CASRAGQGYEQYF.

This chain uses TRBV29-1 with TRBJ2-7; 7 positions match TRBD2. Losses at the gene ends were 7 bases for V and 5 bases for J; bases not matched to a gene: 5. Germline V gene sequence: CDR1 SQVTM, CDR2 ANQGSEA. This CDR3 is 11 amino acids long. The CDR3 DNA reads TGCAGCGCGGGACTAATCCACGAGCAGTACTTC. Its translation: CSAGLIHEQYF.

The DNA of the CDR3 is TGTGCCAGCAGTCTAACCGACAGGCCGAATGAAAAACTGTTTTTT. It yields the protein CASSLTDRPNEKLFF. This sequence joins TRBV27 and TRBJ1-4; D is perhaps TRBD1 (6 bases). This CDR3 has 15 amino acids. V lost 5 bases and J lost 5, with 15 bases in between. Germline CDR1 MNHEY, CDR2 SMNVEV (reference sequence).

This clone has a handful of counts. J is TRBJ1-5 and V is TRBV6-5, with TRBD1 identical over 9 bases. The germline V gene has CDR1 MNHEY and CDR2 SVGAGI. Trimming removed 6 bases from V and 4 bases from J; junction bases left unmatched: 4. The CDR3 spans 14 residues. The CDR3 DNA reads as TGTGCCAGCAGGAAGACAGGGGGGAATCAGCCCCAGCATTTT. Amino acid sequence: CASRKTGGNQPQHF.

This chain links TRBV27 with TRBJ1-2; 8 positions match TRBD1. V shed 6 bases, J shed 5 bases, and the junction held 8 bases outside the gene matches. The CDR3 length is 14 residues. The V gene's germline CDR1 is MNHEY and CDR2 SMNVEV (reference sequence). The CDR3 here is CASSTDRGWYGYTF. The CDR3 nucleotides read TGTGCCAGCAGCACTGACAGGGGATGGTATGGCTACACCTTC.

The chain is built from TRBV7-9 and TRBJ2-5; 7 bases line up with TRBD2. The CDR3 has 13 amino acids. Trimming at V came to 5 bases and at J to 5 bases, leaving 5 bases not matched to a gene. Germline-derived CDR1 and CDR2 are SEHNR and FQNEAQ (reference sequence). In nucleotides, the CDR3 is TGTGCCAGCAGCCAGGACGGGGGGGAGACCCAGTACTTC. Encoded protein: CASSQDGGETQYF.

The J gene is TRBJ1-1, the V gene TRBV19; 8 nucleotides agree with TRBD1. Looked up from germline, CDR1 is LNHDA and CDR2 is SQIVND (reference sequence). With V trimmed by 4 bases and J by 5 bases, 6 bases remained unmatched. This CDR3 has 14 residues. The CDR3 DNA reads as TGTGCCAGTAGTAGGCAGGGGGCAGGTACTGAAGCTTTCTTT. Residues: CASSRQGAGTEAFF. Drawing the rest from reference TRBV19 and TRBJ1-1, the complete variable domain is DGGITQSPKYLFRKEGQNVTLSCEQNLNHDAMYWYRQDPGQGLRLIYYSQIVNDFQKGDIAEGYSVSREKKESFPLTVTSAQKNPTAFYLCASSRQGAGTEAFFGQGTRLTVV.

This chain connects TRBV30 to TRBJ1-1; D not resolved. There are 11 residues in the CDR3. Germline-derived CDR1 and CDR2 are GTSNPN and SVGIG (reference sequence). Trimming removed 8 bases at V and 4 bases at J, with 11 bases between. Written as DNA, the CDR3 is TGTGCCGGAGCGGAGCTCACTGAAGCTTTCTTT. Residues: CAGAELTEAFF.